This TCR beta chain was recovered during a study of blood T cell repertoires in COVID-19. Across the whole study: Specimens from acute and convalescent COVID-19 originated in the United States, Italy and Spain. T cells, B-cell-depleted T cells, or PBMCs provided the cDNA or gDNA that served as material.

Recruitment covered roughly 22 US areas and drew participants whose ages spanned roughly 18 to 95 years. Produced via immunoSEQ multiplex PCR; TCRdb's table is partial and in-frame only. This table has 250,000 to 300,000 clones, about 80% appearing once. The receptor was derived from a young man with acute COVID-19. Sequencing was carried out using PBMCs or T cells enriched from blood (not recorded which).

CDR3 in amino acids: CALVGGLDVIQYF. The CDR3 DNA reads TGTGCCTTGGTAGGGGGTTTGGATGTCATTCAGTACTTC. The V gene is TRBV30, the J gene TRBJ2-4; perhaps TRBD1 as D (6 bases). V was pared by 7 bases and J by 9 bases, with 19 bases between. Germline V gene data show CDR1 as GTSNPN and CDR2 as SVGIG (reference sequence). The CDR3 contains 13 residues.